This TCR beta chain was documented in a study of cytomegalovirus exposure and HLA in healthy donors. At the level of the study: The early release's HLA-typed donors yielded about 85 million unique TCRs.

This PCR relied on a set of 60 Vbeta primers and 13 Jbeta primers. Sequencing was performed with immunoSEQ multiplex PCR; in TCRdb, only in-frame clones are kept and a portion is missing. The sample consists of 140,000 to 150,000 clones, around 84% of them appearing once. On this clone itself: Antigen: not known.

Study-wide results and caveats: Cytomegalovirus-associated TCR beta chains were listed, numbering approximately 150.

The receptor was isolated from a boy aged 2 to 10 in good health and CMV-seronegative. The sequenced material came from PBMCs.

Here the CDR3 reads CASSQAEEYVTEAFF. The DNA of the CDR3 is TGTGCCAGCAGCCAAGCAGAGGAGTATGTGACTGAAGCTTTCTTT. The V gene is TRBV4-2, the J gene TRBJ1-1; D is unclear. The CDR3 covers 15 residues. Germline loops: CDR1 LGHNA, CDR2 YNFKEQ. V gave up 1 base and J gave up 5 bases, with 14 bases separating them.